The TCR beta chain described here comes from a study of cytomegalovirus exposure and HLA in healthy donors. This PCR relied on a set of 60 Vbeta primers and 13 Jbeta primers. Sequenced by immunoSEQ multiplex PCR; TCRdb stores in-frame clones only, minus some. The sample has hundreds of thousands of clones; roughly 70% are singletons. Trimming shortened V by 0 bases and J by 2 bases, and 9 bases separated the two germline ends. This CDR3 spans 14 amino acids. Germline V CDR1 and CDR2: SGHNT, YYREEE (reference sequence). This chain joins TRBV5-4 and TRBJ2-7; maybe TRBD1 (6 bases). This receptor was obtained from a female donor in good health and CMV-seronegative. What was sequenced was PBMCs. CDR3 residues: CASSLGGPTYEQYF. As DNA, the CDR3 is TGTGCCAGCAGCTTGGGGGGGCCTACCTACGAGCAGTACTTC.